Sequencing of this TCR beta chain was carried out in a study of blood T cells in healthy people across ages. Germline V gene sequence: CDR1 MNHEY, CDR2 SVGEGT. This CDR3 contains 16 residues. For the second PCR, which ran for roughly 6 to 11 cycles, a sample-barcoded 5' primer and a J-beta primer mix were used. A tag from a template-switch adaptor with 12 random nucleotides marked each cDNA molecule. TCRdb analysed the 5' RACE reads with MiXCR anew, one entry per CDR3 protein. This sample has roughly 1,700,000 distinct CDR3 sequences, with about 28% found just once. Isolated PBMCs totaled at least 6.5 million in each sample. This clonotype appeared a few times. Antigen unknown. General study points: A strong correlation was seen between TCR beta diversity and naive T cell percentage. Relative to aged donors, long-lived donors carried more naive CD4+ cells and displayed higher diversity.

This clonotype was sampled from a woman in her thirties in good health. The chain is built from TRBV6-2 or TRBV6-3 and TRBJ2-4; D may be TRBD2 (6 bases). The J call is uncertain, as TRBJ2-5 better fits the DNA end. The sequenced material came from blood. CDR3 nucleotide sequence: TGTGCCAGCAGTTACTCAAGCATCACTAGCAGAAAGACCCAGTACTTC. Encoded protein: CASSYSSITSRKTQYF.